This passage covers 27 T cell receptor beta chains from one sample sequenced in a study of blood T cell repertoires in COVID-19. Repertoires were generated with immunoSEQ multiplex PCR, while TCRdb's copy carries only in-frame clones and drops some. This sample has 330,000 or so clones, with roughly 89% found just once. Source material: peripheral blood. Receptor source: a man aged 25 to 40 with COVID-19, enrolled during active disease.

This chain connects TRBV6-5 to TRBJ1-3, with D perhaps TRBD1 (6 bases). Germline V lookup: CDR1 MNHEY, CDR2 SVGAGI. The V and J ends lost 2 bases and 2 bases respectively, with 13 bases between them. CDR3 length: 16 amino acids. This CDR3 reads CASSYVGGAPGNTIYF. The CDR3 nucleotides are TGTGCCAGCAGTTACGTTGGGGGGGCTCCTGGAAACACCATATATTTT.

The chain couples TRBV30 to TRBJ1-6; TRBD1 matches at 8 bases. Germline CDR1 reads GTSNPN; CDR2 reads SVGIG (reference sequence). This CDR3 region has 17 residues. The ends lost 0 bases at V and 6 bases at J; junction bases unmatched: 10. The CDR3 DNA is TGTGCCTGGAGTGTACAGAGGACAGGGTGGGGTAATTCACCCCTCCACTTT. This codes for CAWSVQRTGWGNSPLHF. Full variable domain (remainder filled in from reference TRBV30 and TRBJ1-6): SQTIHQWPATLVQPVGSPLSLECTVEGTSNPNLYWYRQAAGRGLQLLFYSVGIGQISSEVPQNLSASRPQDRQFILSSKKLLLSDSGFYLCAWSVQRTGWGNSPLHFGNGTRLTVT.

In its sample, this clone was seen once. The chain carries TRBV21-1 and TRBJ1-2. TRBV21-1 is a pseudogene segment. The CDR3 runs to 17 residues. CDR3 residues: CASSRGEGLGFNYGYTF. For the CDR3, the DNA is TGTGCCAGCAGCCGGGGGGAGGGTTTGGGGTTTAACTATGGCTACACCTTC.

The chain joins TRBV27 to TRBJ1-2; no clear D gene. Trimming pared 5 bases from V and 5 bases from J, leaving 12 bases between. The CDR3 spans 13 residues. CDR1 and CDR2 (germline): MNHEY, SMNVEV (reference sequence). The CDR3 DNA reads as TGTGCCAGCAGTCCCCGTGAGGAGTATGGCTACACCTTC. Translated, it gives CASSPREEYGYTF.

This chain joins TRBV6-5 and TRBJ1-2; D unclear. The V and J ends lost 8 bases and 2 bases respectively, with 12 bases between them. The germline V gene encodes CDR1 MNHEY and CDR2 SVGAGI. This CDR3 is built from 13 residues. CDR3 in amino acids: CASFGSTNYGYTF. As DNA, the CDR3 is TGTGCCAGCTTTGGGAGTACGAACTATGGCTACACCTTC.

The chain links TRBV7-2 to TRBJ2-3, with a weak D call TRBD1 (5 bases). The germline V gene encodes CDR1 SGHTA and CDR2 FQGNSA. The V end was cut by 5 bases, the J end by 1 base, with 13 bases between. The CDR3 is made up of 15 amino acids. The CDR3 sequence is CASSLYSTGTDTQYF. The DNA for the CDR3 is TGTGCCAGCAGCCTATACTCGACAGGCACAGATACGCAGTATTTT.

The rearrangement joins TRBV7-2 to TRBJ2-7, with 13 bases identical to TRBD2. Germline V gene lookup returns CDR1 SGHTA and CDR2 FQGNSA. The J segment lost 7 bases and the V segment lost 4 bases, leaving 4 bases of the junction unmatched. The CDR3 length is 14 residues. CDR3 residues: CASSSWTSGSEQYF. As DNA, the CDR3 is TGTGCCAGCAGCTCCTGGACTAGCGGGAGTGAGCAGTACTTC.

This chain links TRBV5-1 with TRBJ2-3, with TRBD2 matching over 11 bases. Germline CDR1 reads SGHRS; CDR2 reads YFSETQ. CDR3 length equals 16 residues. The trim removed 5 bases at V and 3 bases at J, leaving 8 bases unmatched. The CDR3 spells CASRPGTSGKTDTQYF. As DNA, the CDR3 is TGCGCCAGCAGGCCCGGGACTAGCGGAAAAACAGATACGCAGTATTTT. Full variable domain (rest looked up from reference TRBV5-1 and TRBJ2-3): KAGVTQTPRYLIKTRGQQVTLSCSPISGHRSVSWYQQTPGQGLQFLFEYFSETQRNKGNFPGRFSGRQFSNSRSEMNVSTLELGDSALYLCASRPGTSGKTDTQYFGPGTRLTVL.

The chain uses TRBV10-2 and TRBJ2-7; TRBD1 matches at 11 bases. Germline V lookup: CDR1 WSHSY, CDR2 SAAADI. With V trimmed by 4 bases and J by 4 bases, 18 bases remained unmatched. The CDR3 runs to 19 residues. CDR3 protein: CASSGVIVPGGQGVYEQYF. The CDR3 DNA follows: TGCGCCAGCAGTGGGGTAATCGTCCCGGGGGGACAGGGGGTATACGAGCAGTACTTC.

The V and J genes are TRBV29-1 and TRBJ2-5; no clear D gene. Trimming left V 4 bases short and J 0 bases short, with 6 bases between. This CDR3 contains 12 residues. The germline V gene has CDR1 SQVTM and CDR2 ANQGSEA. The CDR3 DNA reads as TGCAGCGTTGGACAAAACCAAGAGACCCAGTACTTC. Translated: CSVGQNQETQYF.

The CDR3 is CATSDQIYTGGSSNEQFF. DNA for the CDR3: TGTGCCACCAGTGACCAAATTTACACCGGCGGGAGCTCCAATGAGCAGTTCTTC. J is TRBJ2-1 and V is TRBV24-1; 7 nucleotides match TRBD2. After removal of 4 bases from V and 6 bases from J, the junction contained 17 bases not matched to a gene. The germline CDR1 and CDR2 sequences are KGHDR and SFDVKD. This CDR3 has 18 amino acids.

This chain joins TRBV4-2 and TRBJ2-1, with 10 bases fitting TRBD1. The CDR3 contains 15 residues. Germline CDR1 is LGHNA and CDR2 is YNFKEQ. Trimming at V came to 0 bases and at J to 8 bases, leaving 4 bases not matched to a gene. The CDR3 DNA sequence: TGTGCCAGCAGCCAAGATGGGACAGGGGATTATGAGCAGTTCTTC. Translating it yields CASSQDGTGDYEQFF.

CDR3 amino acids: CASSSTDIRLADTQYF. CDR3 DNA: TGTGCCAGCAGTTCCACCGACATTCGACTAGCTGATACGCAGTATTTT. This sequence joins TRBV27 and TRBJ2-3; 7 positions match TRBD2. V was clipped by 4 bases and J by 6 bases; unmatched bases: 13. The CDR3 has 16 amino acids. Germline CDR1 is MNHEY and CDR2 is SMNVEV (reference sequence).

This rearrangement joins TRBV7-2 to TRBJ1-5; the D gene is possibly TRBD1 (6 bases). The CDR3 consists of 16 residues. Germline-derived CDR1 and CDR2 are SGHTA and FQGNSA. V was trimmed by 5 bases and J by 4 bases, leaving 18 bases between them. The CDR3 sequence: CASSEMRQAGNQPQHF. CDR3 in DNA: TGTGCCAGCAGCGAAATGAGACAGGCAGGGAATCAGCCCCAGCATTTT.

The V and J genes are TRBV5-1 and TRBJ2-1; 8 bases are a match to TRBD2. The CDR3 covers 14 residues. The J segment lost 0 bases and the V segment lost 4 bases, leaving 0 bases of the junction unmatched. Germline V gives CDR1 SGHRS, CDR2 YFSETQ. CDR3: CASSGTSSYNEQFF. For the CDR3, the DNA is TGCGCCAGCAGCGGGACTAGCTCCTACAATGAGCAGTTCTTC.

This chain links TRBV7-3 with TRBJ2-3, with 7 bases aligning to TRBD2. CDR1 SGHTA and CDR2 FQGTGA come from the germline V gene. V trimming: 3 bases; J trimming: 2 bases; junction bases outside the gene matches: 8. The CDR3 is 16 amino acids. The DNA of the CDR3 is TGTGCCAGCAGCTTGTCTAGCGGTTCTTACACAGATACGCAGTATTTT. This encodes CASSLSSGSYTDTQYF.

This clone was counted once. The chain couples TRBV30 to TRBJ1-1; 9 bases are shared with TRBD1. The CDR3 totals 14 residues. The germline V gene encodes CDR1 GTSNPN and CDR2 SVGIG (reference sequence). Trimming at V came to 4 bases and at J to 5 bases, leaving 8 bases not matched to a gene. CDR3 protein: CAWNSQGARTEAFF. The CDR3 DNA reads as TGTGCCTGGAATTCACAGGGGGCGCGGACTGAAGCTTTCTTT.

The chain uses TRBV29-1 and TRBJ2-7, with 7 nucleotides matching TRBD2. Germline CDR1 and CDR2: SQVTM and ANQGSEA. Unmatched junction bases numbered 5, after V lost 6 bases and J lost 0 bases. The CDR3 is 13 amino acids. The CDR3 is CSVSAGFSYEQYF. The CDR3 nucleotides read TGCAGCGTATCAGCGGGGTTCTCCTACGAGCAGTACTTC.

This clone was found once. The J gene is TRBJ2-3, the V gene TRBV5-4; 7 bases match TRBD2. The junction had 8 bases not matched to a gene; V was cut back by 0 bases and J by 4 bases. The germline CDR1 and CDR2 sequences are SGHNT and YYREEE (reference sequence). The CDR3 is 16 amino acids. This chain's CDR3 is CASSLGGRANSDTQYF. CDR3 coding DNA: TGTGCCAGCAGCTTGGGTGGGAGGGCCAATTCAGATACGCAGTATTTT. The full variable domain, rest sourced from reference TRBV5-4 and TRBJ2-3, is ETGVTQSPTHLIKTRGQQVTLRCSSQSGHNTVSWYQQALGQGPQFIFQYYREEENGRGNFPPRFSGLQFPNYSSELNVNALELDDSALYLCASSLGGRANSDTQYFGPGTRLTVL.

The rearrangement links TRBV2 to TRBJ1-1; 8 bases are shared with TRBD1. Germline assignment: CDR1 SNHLY and CDR2 FYNNEI. The CDR3 is made up of 14 amino acids. J gave up 4 bases and V 5 bases, and 6 bases lay outside the gene matches. Here the CDR3 reads CASSNRGGSTEAFF. CDR3 bases: TGTGCCAGCAGTAACAGGGGGGGGAGCACTGAAGCTTTCTTT.

This clone was counted a few times. The chain combines TRBV7-9 with TRBJ2-1, with D tentatively TRBD2 (6 bases). This CDR3 is built from 15 residues. Deletions cut 3 bases from V and 2 bases from J, with 11 bases between. The germline V gene has CDR1 SEHNR and CDR2 FQNEAQ (reference sequence). The CDR3 DNA reads as TGTGCCAGCAGCTTGTTGTCGGGGGCCTACAATGAGCAGTTCTTC. Its translation is CASSLLSGAYNEQFF.

This rearrangement joins TRBV9 to TRBJ2-5; a weak D match, TRBD2 (6 bases). Germline CDR1 is SGDLS and CDR2 is YYNGEE. The CDR3 is 16 residues long. The germline V and J ends were trimmed by 0 bases and 3 bases, with 15 bases remaining between them. In DNA, the CDR3 is TGTGCCAGCAGCGTAGTTCTAGCTGGGGAGGAAGAGACCCAGTACTTC. This translates into CASSVVLAGEEETQYF.

This sequence joins TRBV7-7 and TRBJ2-2; TRBD1 matches 10 bases. Per the germline V gene, CDR1 is SSHAT and CDR2 is FNYEAQ (reference sequence). The V gene end was trimmed by 5 bases and the J gene end by 3 bases; junction bases not matched to a gene: 6. The CDR3 extends over 16 amino acids. The CDR3 sequence is CASSQWTGGDTGELFF. In DNA form, the CDR3 reads TGTGCCAGCAGCCAATGGACAGGGGGGGACACCGGGGAGCTGTTTTTT.

This rearrangement joins TRBV19 to TRBJ2-7; weak D call: TRBD2 (6 bases). The CDR3 has 15 residues. Trimming took off 5 bases at V and 5 bases at J, with 19 bases between the two ends. CDR1 and CDR2 from the germline V gene are LNHDA and SQIVND (reference sequence). This CDR3 reads CASSPLGTQAHEQYF. The CDR3, as DNA: TGTGCCAGTAGTCCTCTCGGGACTCAAGCCCACGAGCAGTACTTC.

In its sample, this clone was seen once. The V call is TRBV29-1, the J call TRBJ2-1, with D possibly matching TRBD1 (5 bases). Germline V lookup: CDR1 SQVTM, CDR2 ANQGSEA. The V and J ends lost 5 bases and 6 bases respectively, with 8 bases between them. This CDR3 region has 11 residues. CDR3 sequence (DNA): TGCAGCGTTACAGGCCGCAATGAGCAGTTCTTC. Protein: CSVTGRNEQFF.

V gene TRBV6-2 or TRBV6-3 combines with J gene TRBJ2-7; D remains ambiguous. Deletions cut 5 bases from V and 0 bases from J, with 8 bases between. The germline V gene has CDR1 MNHEY and CDR2 SVGEGT. The CDR3 has 13 amino acids. CDR3 loop: CASSNLASYEQYF. CDR3 nucleotide sequence: TGTGCCAGCAGTAACCTGGCCTCCTACGAGCAGTACTTC.

The rearrangement links TRBV7-9 to TRBJ2-3; TRBD2 is a possible D gene (5 bases). Trimming removed 5 bases at V and 0 bases at J, with 15 bases between. Per germline, CDR1 SEHNR and CDR2 FQNEAQ (reference sequence). CDR3 length: 16 residues. The CDR3 DNA follows: TGTGCCAGCAGCCCCGAGGGCAGCCAGAGCACAGATACGCAGTATTTT. This sequence encodes CASSPEGSQSTDTQYF. The full variable domain, rest sourced from reference TRBV7-9 and TRBJ2-3, is DTGVSQNPRHKITKRGQNVTFRCDPISEHNRLYWYRQTLGQGPEFLTYFQNEAQLEKSRLLSDRFSAERPKGSFSTLEIQRTEQGDSAMYLCASSPEGSQSTDTQYFGPGTRLTVL.